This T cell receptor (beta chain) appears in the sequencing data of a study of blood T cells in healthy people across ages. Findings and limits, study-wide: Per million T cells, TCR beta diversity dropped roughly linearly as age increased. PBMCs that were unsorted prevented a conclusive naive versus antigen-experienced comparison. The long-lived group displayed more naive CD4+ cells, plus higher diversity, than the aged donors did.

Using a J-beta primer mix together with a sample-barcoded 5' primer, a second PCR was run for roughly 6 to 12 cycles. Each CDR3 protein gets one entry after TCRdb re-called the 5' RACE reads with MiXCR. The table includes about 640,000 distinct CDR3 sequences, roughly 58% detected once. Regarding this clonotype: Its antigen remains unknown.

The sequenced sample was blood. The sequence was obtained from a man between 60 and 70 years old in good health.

CDR3 sequence: CASRAGQGAYKQYF. The CDR3 DNA sequence: TGTGCCAGCAGGGCGGGACAGGGAGCCTACAAGCAGTACTTC. The chain employs TRBV6-5 and TRBJ2-4, with 9 bases fitting TRBD1. V lost 6 bases and J lost 13; bases outside the gene matches: 13. The CDR3 consists of 14 residues. Germline V gene sequence: CDR1 MNHEY, CDR2 SVGAGI.